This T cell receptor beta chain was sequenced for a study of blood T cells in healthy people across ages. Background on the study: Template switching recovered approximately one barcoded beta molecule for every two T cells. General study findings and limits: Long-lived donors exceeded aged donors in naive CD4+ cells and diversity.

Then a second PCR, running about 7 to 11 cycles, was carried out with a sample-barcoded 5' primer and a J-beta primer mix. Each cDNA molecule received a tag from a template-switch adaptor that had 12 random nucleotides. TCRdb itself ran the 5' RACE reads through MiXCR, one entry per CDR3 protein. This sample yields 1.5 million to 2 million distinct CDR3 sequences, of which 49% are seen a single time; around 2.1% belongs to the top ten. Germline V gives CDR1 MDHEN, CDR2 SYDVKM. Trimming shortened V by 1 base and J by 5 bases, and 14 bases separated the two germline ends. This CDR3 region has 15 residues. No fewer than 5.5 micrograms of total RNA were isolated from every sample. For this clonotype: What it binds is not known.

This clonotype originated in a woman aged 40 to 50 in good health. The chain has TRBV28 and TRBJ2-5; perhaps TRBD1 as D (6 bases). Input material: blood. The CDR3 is CASSLSQGLFETQYF. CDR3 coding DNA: TGTGCCAGCAGTTTATCCCAGGGGCTGTTCGAGACCCAGTACTTC. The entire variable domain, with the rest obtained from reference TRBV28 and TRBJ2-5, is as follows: DVKVTQSSRYLVKRTGEKVFLECVQDMDHENMFWYRQDPGLGLRLIYFSYDVKMKEKGDIPEGYSVSREKKERFSLILESASTNQTSMYLCASSLSQGLFETQYFGPGTRLLVL.